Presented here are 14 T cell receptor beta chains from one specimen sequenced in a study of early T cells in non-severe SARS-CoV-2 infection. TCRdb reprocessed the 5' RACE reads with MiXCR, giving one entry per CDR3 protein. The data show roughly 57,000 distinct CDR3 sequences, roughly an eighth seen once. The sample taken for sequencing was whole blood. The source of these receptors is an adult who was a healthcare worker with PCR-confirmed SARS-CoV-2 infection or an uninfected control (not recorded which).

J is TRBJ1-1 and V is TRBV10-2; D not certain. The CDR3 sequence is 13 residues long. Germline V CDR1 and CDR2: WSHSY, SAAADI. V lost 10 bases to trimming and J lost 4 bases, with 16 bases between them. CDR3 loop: CAISERMGTEAFF. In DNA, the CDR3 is TGCGCCATCTCAGAGCGTATGGGCACTGAAGCTTTCTTT.

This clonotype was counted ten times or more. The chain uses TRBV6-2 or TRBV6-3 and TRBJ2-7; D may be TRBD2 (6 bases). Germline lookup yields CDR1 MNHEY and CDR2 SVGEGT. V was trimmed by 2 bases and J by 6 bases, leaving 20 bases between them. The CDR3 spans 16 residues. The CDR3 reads CASSYHQPGRSGEQYF. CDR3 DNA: TGTGCCAGCAGTTACCATCAACCAGGGAGGTCGGGCGAGCAGTACTTC.

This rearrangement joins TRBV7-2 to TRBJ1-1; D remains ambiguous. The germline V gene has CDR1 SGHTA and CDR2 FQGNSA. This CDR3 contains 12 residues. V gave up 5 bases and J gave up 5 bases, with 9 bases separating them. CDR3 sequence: CASSPVRTEAFF. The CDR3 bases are TGTGCCAGCAGCCCCGTTCGGACTGAAGCTTTCTTT. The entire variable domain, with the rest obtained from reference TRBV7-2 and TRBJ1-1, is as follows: GAGVSQSPSNKVTEKGKDVELRCDPISGHTALYWYRQSLGQGLEFLIYFQGNSAPDKSGLPSDRFSAERTGGSVSTLTIQRTQQEDSAVYLCASSPVRTEAFFGQGTRLTVV.

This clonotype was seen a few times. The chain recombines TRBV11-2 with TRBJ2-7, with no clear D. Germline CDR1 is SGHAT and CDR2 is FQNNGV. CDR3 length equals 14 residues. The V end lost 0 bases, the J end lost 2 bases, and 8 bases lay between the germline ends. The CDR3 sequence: CASSLEGRTYEQYF. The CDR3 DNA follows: TGTGCCAGCAGCTTAGAGGGCCGTACCTACGAGCAGTACTTC.

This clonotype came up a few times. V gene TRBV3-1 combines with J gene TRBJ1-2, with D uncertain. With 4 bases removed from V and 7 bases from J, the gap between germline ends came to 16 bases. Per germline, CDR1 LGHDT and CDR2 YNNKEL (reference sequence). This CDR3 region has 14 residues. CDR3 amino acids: CASSLDRGGGGYTF. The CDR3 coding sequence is TGTGCCAGCAGCCTGGACCGAGGCGGCGGTGGCTACACCTTC.

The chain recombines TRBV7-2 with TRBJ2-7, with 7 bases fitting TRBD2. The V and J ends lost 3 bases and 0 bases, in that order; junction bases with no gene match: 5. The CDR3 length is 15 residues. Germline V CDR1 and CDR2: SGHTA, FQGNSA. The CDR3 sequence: CASSLGAGSSYEQYF. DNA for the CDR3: TGTGCCAGCAGCTTGGGAGCGGGGTCCTCCTACGAGCAGTACTTC.

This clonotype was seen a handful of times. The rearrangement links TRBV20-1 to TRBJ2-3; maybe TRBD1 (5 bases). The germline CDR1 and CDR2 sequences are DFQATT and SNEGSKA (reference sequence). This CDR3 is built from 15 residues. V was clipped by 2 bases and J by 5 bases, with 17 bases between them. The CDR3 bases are TGCAGTGCTAGAAAAATCCAGGGTTGGGGAGATACGCAGTATTTT. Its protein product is CSARKIQGWGDTQYF.

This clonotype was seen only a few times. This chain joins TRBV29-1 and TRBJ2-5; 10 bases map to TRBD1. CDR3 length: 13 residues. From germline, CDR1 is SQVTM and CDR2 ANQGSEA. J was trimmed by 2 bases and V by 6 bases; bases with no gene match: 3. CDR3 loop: CSVGTGAQETQYF. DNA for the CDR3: TGCAGCGTGGGGACAGGGGCACAAGAGACCCAGTACTTC.

This CDR3 reads CASSKRGGPHHEQYF. The CDR3 DNA reads TGTGCCAGCAGCAAACGCGGGGGCCCTCACCACGAGCAGTACTTC. V gene TRBV21-1 combines with J gene TRBJ2-7; the table assigns TRBD2, which was not confirmed against the DNA. TRBV21-1 is noted as a pseudogene. CDR3 length equals 15 residues.

The CDR3 sequence: CSVEDVYGHGYTF. CDR3 bases: TGCAGCGTTGAAGATGTGTACGGGCACGGCTACACCTTC. This chain links TRBV29-1 with TRBJ1-2; D gene unclear. The germline V gene encodes CDR1 SQVTM and CDR2 ANQGSEA. CDR3 size: 13 residues. With 0 bases removed from V and 8 bases from J, the gap between germline ends came to 13 bases.

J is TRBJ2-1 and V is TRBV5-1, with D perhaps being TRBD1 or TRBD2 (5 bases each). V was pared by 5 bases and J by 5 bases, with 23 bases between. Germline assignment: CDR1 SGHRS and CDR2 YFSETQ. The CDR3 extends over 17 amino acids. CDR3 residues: CASSLAPPGTRDNEQFF. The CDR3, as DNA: TGCGCCAGCAGTCTGGCTCCCCCCGGGACCCGCGACAATGAGCAGTTCTTC.

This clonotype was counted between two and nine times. CDR3 DNA sequence: TGTGCCAGCGTTAGGGACTCCTACGAGCAGTACTTC. Translation gives CASVRDSYEQYF. The J gene is TRBJ2-7, the V gene TRBV6-1; D is unclear. The CDR3 has 12 residues. Germline loops: CDR1 MNHNS, CDR2 SASEGT. Trimming removed 8 bases from V and 0 bases from J, with 8 bases in between.

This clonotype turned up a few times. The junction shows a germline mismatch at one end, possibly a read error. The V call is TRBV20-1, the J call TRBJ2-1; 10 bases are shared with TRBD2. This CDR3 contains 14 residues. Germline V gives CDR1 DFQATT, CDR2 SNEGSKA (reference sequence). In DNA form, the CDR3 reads TGCAGTCCTAGAGGGACTAGCGAGGTCGATGAGCAGTTCTTC. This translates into CSPRGTSEVDEQFF.

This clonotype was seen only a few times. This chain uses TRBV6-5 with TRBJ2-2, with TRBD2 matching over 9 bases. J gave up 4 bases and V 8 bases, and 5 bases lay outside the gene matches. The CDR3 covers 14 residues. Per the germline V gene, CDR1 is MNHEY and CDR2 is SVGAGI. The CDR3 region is CASSQLAGTGELFF. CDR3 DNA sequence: TGTGCCAGCTCCCAACTAGCGGGCACCGGGGAGCTGTTTTTT.